This TCR beta chain was observed in a study of blood T cell repertoires in COVID-19. Self-reported history from a screening survey and questionnaire set each donor's cohort. Per the study methods: Reference gene primer amplification gave nucleated cell count estimates. Method: immunoSEQ multiplex PCR; TCRdb's copy keeps in-frame clones and lacks some. V, J and clone size were drawn from that table, and D and trimming were deduced from the DNA. The sample has about 230,000 clones; 70% to 90% are singletons. The germline V gene has CDR1 KGHDR and CDR2 SFDVKD. CDR3 length: 15 residues. V trimming: 5 bases; J trimming: 1 base; junction bases outside the gene matches: 5.

The chain combines TRBV24-1 with TRBJ2-5; 8 nucleotides agree with TRBD2. Specimen: PBMCs or T cells enriched from blood (not recorded which). The receptor comes from a woman in her 40s with acute COVID-19. The CDR3 sequence is CATSVRSGTQETQYF. The CDR3 bases are TGTGCCACCAGTGTTCGTAGCGGGACCCAAGAGACCCAGTACTTC.